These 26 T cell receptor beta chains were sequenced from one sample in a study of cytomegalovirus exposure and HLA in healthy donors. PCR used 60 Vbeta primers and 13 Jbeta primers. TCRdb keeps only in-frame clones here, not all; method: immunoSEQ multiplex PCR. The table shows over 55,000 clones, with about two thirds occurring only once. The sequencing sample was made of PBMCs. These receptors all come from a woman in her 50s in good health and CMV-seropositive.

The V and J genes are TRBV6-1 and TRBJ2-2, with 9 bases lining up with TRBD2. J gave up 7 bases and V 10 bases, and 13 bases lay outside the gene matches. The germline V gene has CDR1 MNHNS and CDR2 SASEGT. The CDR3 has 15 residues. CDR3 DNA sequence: TGTGCCACCGTCCCAGGAGCGGGAGGTTTCGGGGAGCTGTTTTTT. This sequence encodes CATVPGAGGFGELFF.

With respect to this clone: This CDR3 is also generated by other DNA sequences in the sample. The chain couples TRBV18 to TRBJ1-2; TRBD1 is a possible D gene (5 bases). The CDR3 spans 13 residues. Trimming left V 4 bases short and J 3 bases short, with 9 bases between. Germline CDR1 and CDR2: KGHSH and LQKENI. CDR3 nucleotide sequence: TGTGCCAGCTCACGCGGGGGTGACTATGGCTACACCTTC. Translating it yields CASSRGGDYGYTF.

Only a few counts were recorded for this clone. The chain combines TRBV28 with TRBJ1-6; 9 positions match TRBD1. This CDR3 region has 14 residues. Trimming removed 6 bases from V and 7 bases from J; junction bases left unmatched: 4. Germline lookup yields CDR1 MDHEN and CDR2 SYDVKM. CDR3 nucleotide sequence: TGTGCCAGCAGGAGGACAGGGGAAAATTCACCCCTCCACTTT. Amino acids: CASRRTGENSPLHF.

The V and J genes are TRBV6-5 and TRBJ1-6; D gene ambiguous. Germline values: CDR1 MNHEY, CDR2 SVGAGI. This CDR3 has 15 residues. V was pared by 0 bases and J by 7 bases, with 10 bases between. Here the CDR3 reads CASSYSTSYNSPLHF. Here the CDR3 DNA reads TGTGCCAGCAGTTACTCGACATCGTACAATTCACCCCTCCACTTT.

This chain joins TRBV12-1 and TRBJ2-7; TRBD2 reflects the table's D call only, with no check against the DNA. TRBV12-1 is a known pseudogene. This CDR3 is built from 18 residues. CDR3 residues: CASSFYLAGKYYSYEQYF. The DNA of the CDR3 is TGTGCCAGCAGCTTTTACCTAGCGGGAAAGTATTACTCCTACGAGCAGTACTTC.

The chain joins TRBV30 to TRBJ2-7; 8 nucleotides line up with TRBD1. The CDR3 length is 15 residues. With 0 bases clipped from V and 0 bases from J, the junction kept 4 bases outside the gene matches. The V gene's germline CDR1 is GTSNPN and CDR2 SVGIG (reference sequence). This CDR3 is CAWSVRDRSSYEQYF. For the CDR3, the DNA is TGTGCCTGGAGTGTACGGGACAGGAGCTCCTACGAGCAGTACTTC.

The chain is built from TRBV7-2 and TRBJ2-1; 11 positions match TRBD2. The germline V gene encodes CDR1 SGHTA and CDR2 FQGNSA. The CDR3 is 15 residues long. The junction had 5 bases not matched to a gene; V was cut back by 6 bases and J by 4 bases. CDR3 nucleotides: TGTGCCAGCAGTTATACTAGCGGGGGTTACAATGAGCAGTTCTTC. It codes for CASSYTSGGYNEQFF.

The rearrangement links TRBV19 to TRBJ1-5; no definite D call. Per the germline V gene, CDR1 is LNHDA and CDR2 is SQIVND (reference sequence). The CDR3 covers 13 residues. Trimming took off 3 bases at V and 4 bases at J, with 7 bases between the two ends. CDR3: CASSMEWNQPQHF. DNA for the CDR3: TGTGCCAGTAGTATGGAGTGGAATCAGCCCCAGCATTTT. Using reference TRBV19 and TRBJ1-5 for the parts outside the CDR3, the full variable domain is DGGITQSPKYLFRKEGQNVTLSCEQNLNHDAMYWYRQDPGQGLRLIYYSQIVNDFQKGDIAEGYSVSREKKESFPLTVTSAQKNPTAFYLCASSMEWNQPQHFGDGTRLSIL.

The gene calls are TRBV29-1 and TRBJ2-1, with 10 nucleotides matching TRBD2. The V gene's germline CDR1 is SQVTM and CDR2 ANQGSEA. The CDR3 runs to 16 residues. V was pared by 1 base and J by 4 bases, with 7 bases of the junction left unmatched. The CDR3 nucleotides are TGCAGCGTTGAAGGTCTAGCGGGAGTTTGGTACAATGAGCAGTTCTTC. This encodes CSVEGLAGVWYNEQFF.

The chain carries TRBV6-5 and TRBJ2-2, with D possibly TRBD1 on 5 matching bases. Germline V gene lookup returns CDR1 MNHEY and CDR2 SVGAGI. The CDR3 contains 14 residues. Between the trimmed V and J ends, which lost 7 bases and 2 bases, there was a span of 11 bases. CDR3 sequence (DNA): TGTGCCAGCACGTGGGGCAGCAACACCGGGGAGCTGTTTTTT. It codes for CASTWGSNTGELFF.

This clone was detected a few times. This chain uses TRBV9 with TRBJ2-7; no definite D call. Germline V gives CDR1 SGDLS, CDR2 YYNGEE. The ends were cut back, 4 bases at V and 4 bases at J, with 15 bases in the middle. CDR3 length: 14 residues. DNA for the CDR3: TGTGCCAGCAGCCTTAGTGACTTAGGTTACGAGCAGTACTTC. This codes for CASSLSDLGYEQYF. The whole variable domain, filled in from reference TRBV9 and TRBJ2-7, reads DSGVTQTPKHLITATGQRVTLRCSPRSGDLSVYWYQQSLDQGLQFLIQYYNGEERAKGNILERFSAQQFPDLHSELNLSSLELGDSALYFCASSLSDLGYEQYFGPGTRLTVT.

The CDR3, as DNA: TGTGCCAGCAGTTCCTTCTCTGGGGCCAACGTCCTGACTTTC. This translates into CASSSFSGANVLTF. The rearrangement uses TRBV27 and TRBJ2-6, with D hard to call. Germline values: CDR1 MNHEY, CDR2 SMNVEV (reference sequence). The V and J ends lost 4 bases and 0 bases respectively, with 4 bases between them. The CDR3 contains 14 residues.

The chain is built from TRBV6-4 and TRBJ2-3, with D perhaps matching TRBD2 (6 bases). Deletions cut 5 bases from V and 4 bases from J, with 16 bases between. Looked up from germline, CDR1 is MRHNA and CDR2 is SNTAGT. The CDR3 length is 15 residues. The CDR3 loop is CASSTRAGSADTQYF. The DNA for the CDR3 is TGTGCCAGCAGTACAAGAGCGGGTTCGGCAGATACGCAGTATTTT.

This CDR3 is CASSRDRGTEAFF. Here the CDR3 DNA reads TGTGCCAGCAGCCGGGACAGGGGCACTGAAGCTTTCTTT. The chain carries TRBV14 and TRBJ1-1; 10 bases are a match to TRBD1. The CDR3 has 13 amino acids. CDR1 is SGHDN and CDR2 is FVKESK in the germline V gene. V lost 4 bases, J lost 4 bases, and 0 bases stayed unmatched.

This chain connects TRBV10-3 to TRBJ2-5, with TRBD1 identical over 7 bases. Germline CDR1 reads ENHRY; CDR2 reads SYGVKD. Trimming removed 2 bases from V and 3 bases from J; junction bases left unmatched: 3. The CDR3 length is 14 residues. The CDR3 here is CAISEDRVKETQYF. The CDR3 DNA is TGTGCCATCAGTGAGGACAGGGTAAAAGAGACCCAGTACTTC.

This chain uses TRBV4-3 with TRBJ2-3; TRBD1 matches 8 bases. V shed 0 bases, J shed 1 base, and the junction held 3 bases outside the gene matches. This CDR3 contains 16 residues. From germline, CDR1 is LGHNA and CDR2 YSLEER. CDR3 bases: TGCGCCAGCAGCCAAGATTTGACAGGGGGCACAGATACGCAGTATTTT. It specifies CASSQDLTGGTDTQYF.

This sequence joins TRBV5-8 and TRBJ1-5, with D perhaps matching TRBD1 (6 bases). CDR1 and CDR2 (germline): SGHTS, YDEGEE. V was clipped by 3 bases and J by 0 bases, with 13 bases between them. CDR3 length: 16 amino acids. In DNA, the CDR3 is TGTGCCAGCAGCTGGAAGGGGGGGTATAGCAATCAGCCCCAGCATTTT. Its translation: CASSWKGGYSNQPQHF.

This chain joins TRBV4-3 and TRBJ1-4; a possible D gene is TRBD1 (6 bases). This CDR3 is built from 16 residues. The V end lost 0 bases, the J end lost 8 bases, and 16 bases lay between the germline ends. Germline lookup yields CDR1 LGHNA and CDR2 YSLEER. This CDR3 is CASSQEFLQGSEKLFF. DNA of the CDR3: TGCGCCAGCAGCCAAGAATTTCTACAGGGATCGGAAAAACTGTTTTTT.

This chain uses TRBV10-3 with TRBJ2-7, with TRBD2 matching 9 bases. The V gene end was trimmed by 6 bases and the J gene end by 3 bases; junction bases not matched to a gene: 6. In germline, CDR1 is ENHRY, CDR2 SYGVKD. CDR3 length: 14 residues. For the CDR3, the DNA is TGTGCCATCAGGAAGAGCGGGGGGCACTACGAGCAGTACTTC. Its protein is CAIRKSGGHYEQYF.

The CDR3, as DNA: TGTGCCAGCAGCTTAGAGGGTAGCGGGAGAATCTACGAGCAGTACTTC. Protein sequence: CASSLEGSGRIYEQYF. The rearrangement joins TRBV7-3 to TRBJ2-7; TRBD2 aligns across 9 bases. J lost 3 bases, V lost 2 bases, and 8 bases had no gene match. The V gene's germline CDR1 is SGHTA and CDR2 FQGTGA. This CDR3 contains 16 residues.

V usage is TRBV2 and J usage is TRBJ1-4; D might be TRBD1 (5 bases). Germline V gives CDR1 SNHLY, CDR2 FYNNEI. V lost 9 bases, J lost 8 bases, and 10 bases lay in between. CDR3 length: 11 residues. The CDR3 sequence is CARLKGEKLFF. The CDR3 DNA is TGTGCCAGACTGAAGGGGGAAAAACTGTTTTTT.

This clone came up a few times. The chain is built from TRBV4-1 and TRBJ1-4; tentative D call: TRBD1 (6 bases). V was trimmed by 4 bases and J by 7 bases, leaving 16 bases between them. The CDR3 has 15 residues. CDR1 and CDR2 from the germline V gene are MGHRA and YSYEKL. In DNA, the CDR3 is TGCGCCAGCAGCCCCCGAGAGGGGGTGGTTGAAAAACTGTTTTTT. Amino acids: CASSPREGVVEKLFF.

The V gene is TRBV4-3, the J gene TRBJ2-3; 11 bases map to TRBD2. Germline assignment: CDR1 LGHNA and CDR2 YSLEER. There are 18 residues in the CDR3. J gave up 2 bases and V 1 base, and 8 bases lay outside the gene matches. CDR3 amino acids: CASSQVYRLAGYTDTQYF. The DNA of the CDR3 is TGCGCCAGCAGCCAAGTTTACAGACTAGCGGGGTACACAGATACGCAGTATTTT.

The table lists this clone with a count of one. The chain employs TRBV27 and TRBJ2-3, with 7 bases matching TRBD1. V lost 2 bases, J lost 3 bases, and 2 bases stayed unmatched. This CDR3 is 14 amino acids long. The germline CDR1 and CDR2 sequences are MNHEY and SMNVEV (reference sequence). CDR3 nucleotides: TGTGCCAGCAGTTTACAGACAGGGACAGATACGCAGTATTTT. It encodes CASSLQTGTDTQYF.

The CDR3 nucleotides are TGTGCCAGCAGCCAAGATCGGGCCAGGGGCCTCTTGGGGCAGTACTTC. Translation: CASSQDRARGLLGQYF. The chain links TRBV14 to TRBJ2-7; a possible D gene is TRBD1 (6 bases). The CDR3 runs 16 residues. Germline V lookup: CDR1 SGHDN, CDR2 FVKESK. Trimming stripped 0 bases from V and 9 bases from J, with 21 bases between.

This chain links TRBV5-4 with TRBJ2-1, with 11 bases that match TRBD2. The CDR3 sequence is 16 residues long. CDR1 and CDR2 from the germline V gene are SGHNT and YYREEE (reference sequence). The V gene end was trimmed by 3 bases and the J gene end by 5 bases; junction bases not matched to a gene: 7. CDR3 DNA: TGTGCCAGCAGCTCTCACACACTAGCGGGGGACAATGAGCAGTTCTTC. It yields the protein CASSSHTLAGDNEQFF.